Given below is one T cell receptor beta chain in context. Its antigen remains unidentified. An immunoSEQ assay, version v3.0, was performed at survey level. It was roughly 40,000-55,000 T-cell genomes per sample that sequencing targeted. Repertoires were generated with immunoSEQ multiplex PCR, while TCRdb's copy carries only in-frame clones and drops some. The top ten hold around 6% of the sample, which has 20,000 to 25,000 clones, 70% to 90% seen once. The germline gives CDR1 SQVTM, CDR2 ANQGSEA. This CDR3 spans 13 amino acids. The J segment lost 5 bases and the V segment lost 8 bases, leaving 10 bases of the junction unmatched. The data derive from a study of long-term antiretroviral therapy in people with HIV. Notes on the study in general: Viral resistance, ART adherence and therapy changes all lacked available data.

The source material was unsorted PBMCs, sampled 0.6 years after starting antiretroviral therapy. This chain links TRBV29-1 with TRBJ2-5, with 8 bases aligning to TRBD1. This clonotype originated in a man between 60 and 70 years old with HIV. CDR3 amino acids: CSTGQGILETQYF. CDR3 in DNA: TGCAGCACAGGACAGGGTATTTTGGAGACCCAGTACTTC.